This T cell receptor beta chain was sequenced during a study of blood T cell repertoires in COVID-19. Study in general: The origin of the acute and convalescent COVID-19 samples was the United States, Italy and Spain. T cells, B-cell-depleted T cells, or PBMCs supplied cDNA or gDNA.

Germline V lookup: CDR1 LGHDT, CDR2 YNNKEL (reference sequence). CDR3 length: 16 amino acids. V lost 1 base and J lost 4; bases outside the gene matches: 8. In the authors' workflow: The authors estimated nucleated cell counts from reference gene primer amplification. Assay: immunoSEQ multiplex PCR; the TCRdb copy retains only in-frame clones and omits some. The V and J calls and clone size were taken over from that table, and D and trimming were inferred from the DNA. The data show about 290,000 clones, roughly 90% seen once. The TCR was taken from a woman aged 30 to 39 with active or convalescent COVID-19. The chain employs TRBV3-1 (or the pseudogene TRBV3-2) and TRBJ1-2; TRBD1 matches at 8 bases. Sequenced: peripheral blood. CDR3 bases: TGTGCCAGCAGCCAAGGTGTCAGGGGGCAGAGCTATGGCTACACCTTC. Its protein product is CASSQGVRGQSYGYTF.